This T cell receptor beta chain was found in a study of shared clonotypes between healthy human individuals. Study observations and caveats: Non-shared clonotypes had lower generation probabilities than clonotypes shared by all four sorted-subset donors.

The data were produced by immunoSEQ multiplex PCR, yet TCRdb's version contains in-frame clones alone and is incomplete. The sample gives 2 million to 3 million clones, more than 85% of which show up once; approximately 0.35% is in the top ten. About this clone itself: Its matching antigen is unknown.

The V gene's germline CDR1 is SGHRS and CDR2 YFSETQ. This CDR3 is 14 amino acids long. V lost 7 bases and J lost 2, with 14 bases in between. The source material was naive CD4+ T cells from PBMCs. The subset here: CD45RA+ positively selected. The V gene is TRBV5-1, the J gene TRBJ2-3, with D hard to call. This sequence originates from a man between 18 and 35 years old in good health. Some clones in this sample may be carry-over from other donors' samples. The CDR3, as DNA: TGCGCCAGCGCCCCGAGAGGCGACACAGATACGCAGTATTTT. Translating gives CASAPRGDTDTQYF.